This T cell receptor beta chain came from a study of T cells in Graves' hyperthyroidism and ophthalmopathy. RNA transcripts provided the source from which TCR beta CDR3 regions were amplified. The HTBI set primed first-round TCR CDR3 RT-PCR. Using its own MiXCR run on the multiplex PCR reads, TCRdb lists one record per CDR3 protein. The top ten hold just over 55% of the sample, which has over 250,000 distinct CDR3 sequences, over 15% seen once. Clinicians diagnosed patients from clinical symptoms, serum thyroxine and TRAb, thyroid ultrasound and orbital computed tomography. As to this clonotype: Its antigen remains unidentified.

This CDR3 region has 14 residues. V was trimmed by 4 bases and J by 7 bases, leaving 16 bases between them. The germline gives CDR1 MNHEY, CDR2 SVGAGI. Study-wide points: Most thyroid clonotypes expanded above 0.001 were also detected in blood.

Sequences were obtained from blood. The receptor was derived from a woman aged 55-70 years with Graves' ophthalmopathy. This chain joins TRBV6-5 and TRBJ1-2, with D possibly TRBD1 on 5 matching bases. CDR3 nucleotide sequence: TGTGCCAGCAGTTTCCACCTCCGGGGGATTGGCTACACCTTC. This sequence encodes CASSFHLRGIGYTF.